A selection of T cell receptor beta chains follows, all from one sample in a study of blood T cell repertoires in COVID-19. Libraries were prepared by immunoSEQ multiplex PCR; TCRdb keeps only in-frame clonotypes and omits some of them. The sample has several thousand clones; about 86% are singletons. Source material: peripheral blood. The receptors stem from a human donor in a cohort sampled during active COVID-19. CDR3s include the opening cysteine and the closing phenylalanine or tryptophan. A D gene is named only where the DNA matches it firmly. Part of the rows lack a size; the others show once, few, many or a class for expanded clones.

TRBJ2-3,TRBV4-3,-,TRBD2,TGCGCCAGCAGGACTAGCGGGACTAGCACAGATACGCAGTATTTT,CASRTSGTSTDTQYF
TRBJ2-1,TRBV15,-,TRBD1,TGTGCCACCAGCAAACCCCCGGGGACAGGGAATGAGCAGTTCTTC,CATSKPPGTGNEQFF
TRBJ2-1,TRBV15,-,TRBD2,TGTGCCACCCGACTAGCGGGATCCTACAATGAGCAGTTCTTC,CATRLAGSYNEQFF
TRBJ1-2,TRBV9,once,TRBD1,TGTGCCAGCAGCGTAGCTATAAGGGACAGGGGCTATGGCTACACCTTC,CASSVAIRDRGYGYTF
TRBJ2-5,TRBV20-1,-,-,TGCAGTGCCTCAGGGGCCGGGACCCAGTACTTC,CSASGAGTQYF
TRBJ2-3,TRBV6-5,-,TRBD2,TGTGCCAGCAGTTCCGGGACTAGTTCGCTAGATACGCAGTATTTT,CASSSGTSSLDTQYF
TRBJ2-1,TRBV19,-,TRBD2,TGTGCCAGTAGTCTCCAGGGACTAGCGCCACAGAATGAGCAGTTCTTC,CASSLQGLAPQNEQFF
TRBJ1-3,TRBV18,-,TRBD1,TGTGCCAGCTCACCGGGACACGGACAGGTAGCTGGAAACACCATATATTTT,CASSPGHGQVAGNTIYF
TRBJ2-7,TRBV9,-,-,TGTGCCAGCAGCGTTGGGGTAACAGGGACCTACGAGCAGTACTTC,CASSVGVTGTYEQYF
TRBJ1-5,TRBV28,-,-,TGTGCCAGCAGTTTTAGGGGTAGCAATCAGCCCCAGCATTTT,CASSFRGSNQPQHF